The 4 T cell receptor beta chains reported below all come from one sample, sequenced in a study of PD-1 blockade in classical Hodgkin lymphoma (TCRdb year 2020). Per the publication, the time point label means: cycle 2 day 1 (C2D1) of nivolumab. Every trial patient had relapsed after autologous stem cell transplantation, and cohorts A, B and C differed in prior brentuximab vedotin exposure. The library was built by means of the immunoSEQ multiplex PCR assay. Held by TCRdb, this immuneACCESS table contains in-frame sequences only and omits some clones. Under half of the omission traces to an unresolved V gene where checked; the cause of the rest is unknown. The sample table shows 40,000 to 50,000 clones, and approximately 90% are seen once. About 5.9% of the sample is in the top ten clones. The sample consisted of peripheral blood mononuclear cells (PBMCs), taken before the second cycle of nivolumab. The receptors here all came from a human donor with classical Hodgkin lymphoma.

The rearrangement joins TRBV4-1 to TRBJ1-3; D not resolved. This CDR3 is built from 13 residues. Trimming left V 7 bases short and J 3 bases short, with 10 bases between. CDR1 and CDR2 from the germline V gene are MGHRA and YSYEKL. The CDR3 loop is CASNAVGGNTIYF. The CDR3 DNA reads TGCGCCAGCAATGCAGTGGGTGGAAACACCATATATTTT.

The gene calls are TRBV19 and TRBJ1-4; D not certain. In germline, CDR1 is LNHDA, CDR2 SQIVND (reference sequence). V lost 4 bases to trimming and J lost 4 bases, with 10 bases between them. The CDR3 contains 14 residues. This CDR3 reads CASSTRAFNEKLFF. The CDR3 DNA sequence: TGTGCCAGTAGTACCCGGGCCTTTAATGAAAAACTGTTTTTT.

The V and J genes are TRBV7-9 and TRBJ2-5, with D tentatively TRBD2 (5 bases). Germline loops: CDR1 SEHNR, CDR2 FQNEAQ (reference sequence). CDR3 length: 12 amino acids. Trimming left V 10 bases short and J 4 bases short, with 13 bases between. CDR3 in amino acids: CATRSGVETQYF. The CDR3 DNA is TGTGCCACCCGTTCCGGGGTAGAGACCCAGTACTTC.

The J gene is TRBJ2-1, the V gene TRBV10-3; 9 positions agree with TRBD2. This CDR3 region has 13 residues. CDR1 is ENHRY, CDR2 SYGVKD, per germline. Losses at the gene ends were 4 bases for V and 9 bases for J; bases not matched to a gene: 4. The CDR3 here is CAISVAGAGEQFF. The DNA for the CDR3 is TGTGCCATCAGTGTAGCGGGAGCGGGTGAGCAGTTCTTC.